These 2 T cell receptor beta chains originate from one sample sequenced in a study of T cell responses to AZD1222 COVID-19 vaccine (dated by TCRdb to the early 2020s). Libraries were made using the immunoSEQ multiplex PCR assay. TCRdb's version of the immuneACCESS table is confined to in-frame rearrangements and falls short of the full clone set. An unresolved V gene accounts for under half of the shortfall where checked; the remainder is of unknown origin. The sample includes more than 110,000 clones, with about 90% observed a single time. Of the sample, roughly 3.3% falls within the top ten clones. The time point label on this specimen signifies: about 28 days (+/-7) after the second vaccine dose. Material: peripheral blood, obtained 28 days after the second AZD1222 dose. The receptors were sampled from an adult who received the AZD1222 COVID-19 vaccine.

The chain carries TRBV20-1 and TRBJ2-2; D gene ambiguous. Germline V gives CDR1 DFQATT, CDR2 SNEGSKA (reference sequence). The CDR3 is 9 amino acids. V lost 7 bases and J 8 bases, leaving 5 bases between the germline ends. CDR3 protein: CSVRGELFF. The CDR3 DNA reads TGCAGTGTTCGGGGGGAGCTGTTTTTT.

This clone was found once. The CDR3 loop is CASRSRKSTNEKLFF. CDR3 coding DNA: TGTGCCAGTAGGTCGAGAAAGTCAACTAATGAAAAACTGTTTTTT. The chain joins TRBV19 to TRBJ1-4; D is undetermined. Germline V CDR1 and CDR2: LNHDA, SQIVND (reference sequence). The CDR3 runs to 15 residues. Trimming took 6 bases from V and 0 from J, leaving 11 bases between them.